This T cell receptor beta chain was captured in a study of T cell repertoires in cytomegalovirus infection (dated by TCRdb to between 2018 and 2021). Notes on the research overall: The peptide stimulations were aimed at well-studied HLA-B-restricted epitopes as well as recently identified HLA-C-restricted CMV epitopes, whose presentation resists viral immunomodulation. Because public TCR beta signatures pointed to carriage of CMV infection together with the matching HLA type, the HLA type of each donor mattered for the analysis.

CDR1 MDHEN and CDR2 SYDVKM are derived from the germline V gene. The cysteine opens and the phenylalanine closes a CDR3 of 18 amino acids. Solely the CDR3 DNA is kept, with 54 bases framed from the first base. V loses 4 bases, J loses 3 bases, and the germline ends lie 22 bases apart. Note on this clonotype: No cognate antigen has been identified for it. Base qualities are not at hand, and no much larger clone is one base apart.

Sample treatment or condition, as interpreted from the label and publication: in vitro stimulation with specific CMV peptide epitopes to enrich CMV-specific T cells. Study-level results and caveats: Cumulative frequency of public TCR beta family members discriminated carriers of CMV infection plus the relevant HLA type in this cohort and an independent approximately 350-donor cohort. The ex vivo response was dominated by HLA-C-restricted CMV-specific TCR beta clonotypes, which also provided the single most frequent clonotype in two of eight donors.

Sequenced using an Illumina HiSeq 1500. Clones were called with MiXCR by TCRdb after fastp trimmed the public reads at Q25, and only in-frame beta chains were retained. Here each entry gathers all rows of one CDR3 protein and keeps the most common genes and DNA. This sample comprises some 940,000 distinct CDR3 sequences, 25% to 40% of them detected only once. 13% of the sample is held by the ten biggest clonotypes. Here the chain combines TRBV28 and TRBJ2-1, with TRBD2 perhaps the D gene, on 6 matching bases. The sequence came from a human donor in good health (CMV status not recorded). Some clones in this sample may be carry-over from other donors' samples. The input for sequencing was cultured CD8+ T cells from PBMCs, taken from culture after CMV antigen stimulation. The DNA is TGTGCCAGCAGTTCAGTGATCGAGCCGGGACTGGGCTACAATGAGCAGTTCTTC. It encodes CASSSVIEPGLGYNEQFF. The full variable domain, with segments outside the CDR3 supplied by the reference TRBV28 and TRBJ2-1 proteins, appears as DVKVTQSSRYLVKRTGEKVFLECVQDMDHENMFWYRQDPGLGLRLIYFSYDVKMKEKGDIPEGYSVSREKKERFSLILESASTNQTSMYLCASSSVIEPGLGYNEQFFGPGTRLTVL.